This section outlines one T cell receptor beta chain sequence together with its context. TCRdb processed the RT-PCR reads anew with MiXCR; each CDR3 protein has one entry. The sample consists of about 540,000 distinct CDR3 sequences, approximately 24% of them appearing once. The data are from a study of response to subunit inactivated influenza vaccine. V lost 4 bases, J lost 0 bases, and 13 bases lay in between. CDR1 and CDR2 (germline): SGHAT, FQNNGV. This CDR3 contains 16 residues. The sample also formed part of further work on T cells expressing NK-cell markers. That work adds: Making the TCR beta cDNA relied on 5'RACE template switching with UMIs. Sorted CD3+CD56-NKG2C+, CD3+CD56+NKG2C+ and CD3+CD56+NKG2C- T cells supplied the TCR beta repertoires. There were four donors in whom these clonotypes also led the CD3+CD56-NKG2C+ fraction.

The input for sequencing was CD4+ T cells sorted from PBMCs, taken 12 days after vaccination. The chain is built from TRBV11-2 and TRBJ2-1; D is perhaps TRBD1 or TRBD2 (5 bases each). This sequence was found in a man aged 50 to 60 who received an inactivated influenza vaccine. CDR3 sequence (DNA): TGTGCCAGCAGCTCCATCCGGGGCCCCTCCTACAATGAGCAGTTCTTC. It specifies CASSSIRGPSYNEQFF.